The rows below give T cell receptor beta chains drawn from one sample of a study of blood T cell repertoires in COVID-19. The data were produced by immunoSEQ multiplex PCR, yet TCRdb's version contains in-frame clones alone and is incomplete. The top ten hold approximately 6% of the sample, which has fewer than 60,000 clones, just under 90% seen once. The sequenced sample consisted of peripheral blood. The origin of the receptors is a woman aged 55-75 years with COVID-19, enrolled during active disease. CDR3s include the opening cysteine and the closing phenylalanine or tryptophan. D genes are given only for firm matches. Only some rows state a clone size, as once, few, many or a class for expanded clones.

clone_size	v_call	j_call	d_call	cdr3_nt	cdr3_aa
NA	TRBV6-5	TRBJ1-6	NA	TGTGCCAGCAGCCCGGGACCCGGCGGGGGTTCACCCCTCCACTTT	CASSPGPGGGSPLHF
NA	TRBV5-1	TRBJ2-7	NA	TGCGCCAGCAGCTTAACAAACGCCGCCTACGAGCAGTACTTC	CASSLTNAAYEQYF
NA	TRBV6-5	TRBJ2-5	TRBD2	TGTGCCAGCAGTCTAAGACTAGCGGGACAAGAGACCCAGTACTTC	CASSLRLAGQETQYF
NA	TRBV5-5	TRBJ2-7	NA	TGTGCCAGCAGCTTGGGGTCAGGGCAGGTGTACGAGCAGTACTTC	CASSLGSGQVYEQYF
NA	TRBV28	TRBJ1-5	NA	TGTGCCAGCAGGCCACAGGGCCATCAAGCTCAGCCCCAGCATTTT	CASRPQGHQAQPQHF
NA	TRBV7-8	TRBJ1-1	TRBD1	TGTGCCAGCAGCTTGCCGACAGGGAGAGACACTGAAGCTTTCTTT	CASSLPTGRDTEAFF
NA	TRBV3-1/TRBV3-2	TRBJ2-7	NA	TGTGCCAGCAGCCAAGATCTGGTCGCGGGCTACGAGCAGTACTTC	CASSQDLVAGYEQYF
NA	TRBV7-9	TRBJ1-2	NA	TGTGCCAGCAGCTTAGTCGACAGAAACTATGGCTACACCTTC	CASSLVDRNYGYTF
NA	TRBV6-2/TRBV6-3	TRBJ1-5	NA	TGTGCCAGCAGTTACGGGCATTATAATAGCAATCAGCCCCAGCATTTT	CASSYGHYNSNQPQHF
NA	TRBV5-5	TRBJ1-1	NA	TGTGCCAGCAGCTTGGCTGGCGTCAGGCTAATGAACACTGAAGCTTTCTTT	CASSLAGVRLMNTEAFF
NA	TRBV4-1	TRBJ2-7	TRBD1	TGCGCCAGCAGCCAGGGACAGCTGACCTACGAGCAGTACTTC	CASSQGQLTYEQYF
NA	TRBV27	TRBJ1-1	NA	TGTGCCAGCCTTTATGTAGACTACACTGAAGCTTTCTTT	CASLYVDYTEAFF
NA	TRBV6-6	TRBJ1-1	TRBD1	TGTGCCAGCAGGGCTGGACAGGGCATCAACACTGAAGCTTTCTTT	CASRAGQGINTEAFF
NA	TRBV13	TRBJ1-1	NA	TGTGCCAGCAGCTTAGAACAGGACGCTGAAGCTTTCTTT	CASSLEQDAEAFF
NA	TRBV9	TRBJ2-7	TRBD2	TGTGCCAGCAGCGGAATCGGGACTAGCGGAAAGAACGTGCAGTACTTC	CASSGIGTSGKNVQYF
NA	TRBV10-1	TRBJ1-2	TRBD1	TGCGCCAGCAGTCGGCTAACGGGACAGGTTCGGGGCTATGGCTACACCTTC	CASSRLTGQVRGYGYTF
NA	TRBV5-1	TRBJ1-6	NA	TGCGCCAGCAGCTTGGCCGGGTCCGGGTATAATTCACCCCTCCACTTT	CASSLAGSGYNSPLHF
NA	TRBV7-2	TRBJ2-7	NA	TGTGCCAGCAGCCCCGACTACCCACCTTACGAGCAGTACTTC	CASSPDYPPYEQYF
NA	TRBV4-1	TRBJ2-1	NA	TGCGCCAGCAGCCAAGACCTGAGCGGCGCCCAAACGGGCAATGAGCAGTTCTTC	CASSQDLSGAQTGNEQFF
NA	TRBV30	TRBJ1-5	NA	TGTGCCTGGAGTGTACGGGGTCAGCCCCAGCATTTT	CAWSVRGQPQHF
NA	TRBV10-3	TRBJ2-1	NA	TGTGCCATCAGTGAAGTGGGGGCCAATGAGCAGTTCTTC	CAISEVGANEQFF
NA	TRBV10-3	TRBJ1-1	NA	TGTGCCATCCGCGGAATACAGGGTATGAACACTGAAGCTTTCTTT	CAIRGIQGMNTEAFF
NA	TRBV28	TRBJ2-7	TRBD2	TGTGCCACCGCGGGACTAGCGGGAGGGCCATCCCACGAGCAGTACTTC	CATAGLAGGPSHEQYF
NA	TRBV7-6	TRBJ1-3	NA	TGTGCCAGCAGTTACGGTGACTCAAGCTCTGGAAACACCATATATTTT	CASSYGDSSSGNTIYF
NA	TRBV2	TRBJ2-5	NA	TGTGCCAGCTTGGGGGGTTACCAAGAGACCCAGTACTTC	CASLGGYQETQYF
NA	TRBV19	TRBJ1-2	TRBD1	TGTGCCAGTAGTACGATGGGACAGGGGGCGGATGGCTACACCTTC	CASSTMGQGADGYTF
NA	TRBV2	TRBJ1-5	NA	TGTGCCAGCAGTTGGGGAGGGGTTGACAATCAGCCCCAGCATTTT	CASSWGGVDNQPQHF
once	TRBV3-1/TRBV3-2	TRBJ2-1	NA	TGTGCCAGCAGCCAGGACAATCGAAGGGGCAATGAGCAGTTCTTC	CASSQDNRRGNEQFF
NA	TRBV6-5	TRBJ1-1	TRBD1	TGTGCCAGCAGTTCCCATGGACAGGCGGGCAACACTGAAGCTTTCTTT	CASSSHGQAGNTEAFF
NA	TRBV5-1	TRBJ1-1	TRBD1	TGCGCCAGCAGCTACCCAGACAGGGACCACCATGAAGCTTTCTTT	CASSYPDRDHHEAFF
NA	TRBV5-1	TRBJ1-2	TRBD1	TGCGCCAGCAGCCCGGGACAGCTTGGCTACACCTTC	CASSPGQLGYTF
NA	TRBV19	TRBJ2-1	TRBD2	TGTGCCAGTAAAAACCAGCGGGAGGGTTACTACAATGAGCAGTTCTTC	CASKNQREGYYNEQFF
NA	TRBV19	TRBJ2-2	TRBD2	TGTGCCAGTAGTCTAAGCGGGAGGGGGAGAACCGGGGAGCTGTTTTTT	CASSLSGRGRTGELFF
NA	TRBV10-3	TRBJ2-1	TRBD1	TGTGCCATCAGTTACCGGGACAGCTCCTACAATGAGCAGTTCTTC	CAISYRDSSYNEQFF
NA	TRBV2	TRBJ1-6	TRBD1	TGTGCCAGCAGCAGACAGGGGATTAATTCACCCCTCCACTTT	CASSRQGINSPLHF
NA	TRBV6-5	TRBJ2-3	NA	TGTGCCAGCCATGGAGCTCAGAGGGGCACAGATACGCAGTATTTT	CASHGAQRGTDTQYF
NA	TRBV19	TRBJ1-5	NA	TGTGCCAGTAGTATATCTGGAACAGGGCTTGCTCAGCCCCAGCATTTT	CASSISGTGLAQPQHF
NA	TRBV19	TRBJ2-1	TRBD1	TGTGCCAGTGGAGACAGGGAAAGGGAGCAGTTCTTC	CASGDREREQFF
NA	TRBV7-2	TRBJ2-1	NA	TGTGCCAGCAGCTTAAATGCGGGCTACTACAATGAGCAGTTCTTC	CASSLNAGYYNEQFF
NA	TRBV30	TRBJ1-3	NA	TGTGCCTGGAGCGGACAGATTGGAAACACCATATATTTT	CAWSGQIGNTIYF
NA	TRBV19	TRBJ2-1	TRBD2	TGTGCCAGTAGTACTACTAGCGGGATGTCCTACAATGAGCAGTTCTTC	CASSTTSGMSYNEQFF
NA	TRBV19	TRBJ1-5	NA	TGTGCCAGTAGTACGAACTCACAGATTCCCCATTTT	CASSTNSQIPHF
NA	TRBV6-5	TRBJ1-3	NA	TGTGCCACCACCTTTCTGGGAGGGACGGGAAACACCATATATTTT	CATTFLGGTGNTIYF
once	TRBV25-1	TRBJ1-2	TRBD1	TGTGCCAGCAGTGCTTGGGGACAGGGGTATGGCTACACCTTC	CASSAWGQGYGYTF
NA	TRBV20-1	TRBJ1-5	NA	TGCAGTGCTAGTAGGACAAATAGCAATCAGCCCCAGCATTTT	CSASRTNSNQPQHF
NA	TRBV6-5	TRBJ2-1	TRBD2	TGTGCCAGCACCCGACTAGCGGGAGTGCATGAGCAGTTCTTC	CASTRLAGVHEQFF
NA	TRBV6-5	TRBJ1-2	NA	TGTGCCAGCAGTTACGGGGCCTCGCACTATGGCTACACCTTC	CASSYGASHYGYTF
NA	TRBV10-3	TRBJ2-4	NA	TGTGCCATCAGTGAGAGTGGGAGACTAGCCAAAAACATTCAGTACTTC	CAISESGRLAKNIQYF